This TCR beta chain was captured in a study of beta chain features in type 1 diabetes. This clone was detected only a few times. Its antigen is still unknown. Sequenced material consisted of expressed TCRB transcripts (all of the isolated RNA was reverse transcribed). The method was immunoSEQ multiplex PCR; TCRdb's version includes in-frame clones alone and lacks a portion of them. This repertoire shows hundreds of thousands of clones, about 14% found once; its top ten account for about 0.093%. This CDR3 contains 13 residues. CDR1 and CDR2 from the germline V gene are KGHSH and LQKENI. V was cut by 4 bases and J by 3 bases, with 9 bases left in between. General study findings and limits: Type 1 diabetes patients had fewer VDJ junction insertions and more deletions. A moderate, significant TCRB CDR3 shortening appeared in type 1 diabetes across four CD4+ subsets. Any HLA type influence on TCRB rearrangement was left unresolved here.

The collection from each donor was one heparinised blood draw averaging about 110 mL. Sequencing was carried out using naive CD4+ T cells from blood. V gene TRBV18 combines with J gene TRBJ2-5; unclear D gene. The clonotype originates from a young man in good health. The CDR3 spells CASSQQSKETQYF. The CDR3 nucleotides read TGTGCCAGCTCACAACAGAGTAAAGAGACCCAGTACTTC.